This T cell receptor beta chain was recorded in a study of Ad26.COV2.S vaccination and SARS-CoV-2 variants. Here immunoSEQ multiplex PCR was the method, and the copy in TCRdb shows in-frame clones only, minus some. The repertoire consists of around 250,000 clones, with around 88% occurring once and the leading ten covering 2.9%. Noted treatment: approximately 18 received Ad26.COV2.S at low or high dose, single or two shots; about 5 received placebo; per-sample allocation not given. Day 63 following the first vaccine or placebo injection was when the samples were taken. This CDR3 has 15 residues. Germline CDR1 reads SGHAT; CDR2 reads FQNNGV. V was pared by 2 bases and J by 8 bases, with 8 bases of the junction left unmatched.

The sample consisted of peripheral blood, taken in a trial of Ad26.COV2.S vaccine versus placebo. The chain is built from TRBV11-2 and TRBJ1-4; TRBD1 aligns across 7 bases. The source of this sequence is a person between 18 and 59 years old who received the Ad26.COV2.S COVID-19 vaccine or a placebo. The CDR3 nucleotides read TGTGCCAGCAGCTTATCACAGGGGTATGGGGAAAAACTGTTTTTT. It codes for CASSLSQGYGEKLFF.